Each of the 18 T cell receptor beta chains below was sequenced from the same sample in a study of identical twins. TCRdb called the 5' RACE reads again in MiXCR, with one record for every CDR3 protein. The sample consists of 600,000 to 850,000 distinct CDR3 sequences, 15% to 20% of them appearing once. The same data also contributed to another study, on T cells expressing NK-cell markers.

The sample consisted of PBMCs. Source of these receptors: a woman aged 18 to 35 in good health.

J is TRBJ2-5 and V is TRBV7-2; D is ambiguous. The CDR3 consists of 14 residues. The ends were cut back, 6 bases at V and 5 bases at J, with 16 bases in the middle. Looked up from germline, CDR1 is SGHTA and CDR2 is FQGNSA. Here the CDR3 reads CASSRTLNPETQYF. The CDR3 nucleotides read TGTGCCAGCAGTAGAACTCTAAATCCGGAGACCCAGTACTTC.

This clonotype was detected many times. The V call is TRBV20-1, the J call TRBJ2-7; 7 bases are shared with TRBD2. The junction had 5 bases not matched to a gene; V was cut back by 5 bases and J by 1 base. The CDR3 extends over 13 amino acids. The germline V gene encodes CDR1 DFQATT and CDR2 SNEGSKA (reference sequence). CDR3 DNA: TGCAGTGCTGAATGGGAGGGATCCTACGAGCAGTACTTC. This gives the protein CSAEWEGSYEQYF.

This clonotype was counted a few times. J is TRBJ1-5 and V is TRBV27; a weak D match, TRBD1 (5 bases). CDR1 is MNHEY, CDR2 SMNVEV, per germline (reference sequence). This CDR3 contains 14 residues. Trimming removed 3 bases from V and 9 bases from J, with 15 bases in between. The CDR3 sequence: CASSLGRSQGPQHF. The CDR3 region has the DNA TGTGCCAGCAGTTTGGGACGGTCCCAAGGGCCCCAGCATTTT.

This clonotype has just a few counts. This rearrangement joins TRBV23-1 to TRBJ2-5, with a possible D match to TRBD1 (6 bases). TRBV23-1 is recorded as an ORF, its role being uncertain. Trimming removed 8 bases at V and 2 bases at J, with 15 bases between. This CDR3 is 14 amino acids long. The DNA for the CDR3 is TGCGCCAGCGAGAAAGGGACAACACAAGAGACCCAGTACTTC. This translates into CASEKGTTQETQYF.

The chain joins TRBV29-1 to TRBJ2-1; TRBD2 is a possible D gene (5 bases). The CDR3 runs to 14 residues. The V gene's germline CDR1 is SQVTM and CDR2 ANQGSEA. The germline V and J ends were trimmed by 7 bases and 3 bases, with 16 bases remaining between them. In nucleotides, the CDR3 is TGCAGCGCTCGCGGCTTAGCGAGCTACAATGAGCAGTTCTTC. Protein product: CSARGLASYNEQFF.

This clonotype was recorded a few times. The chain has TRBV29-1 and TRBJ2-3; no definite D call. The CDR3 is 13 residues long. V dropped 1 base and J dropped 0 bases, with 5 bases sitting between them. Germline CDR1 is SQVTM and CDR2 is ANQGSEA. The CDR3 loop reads CSVEAGSTDTQYF. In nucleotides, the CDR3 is TGCAGCGTTGAAGCGGGTAGCACAGATACGCAGTATTTT.

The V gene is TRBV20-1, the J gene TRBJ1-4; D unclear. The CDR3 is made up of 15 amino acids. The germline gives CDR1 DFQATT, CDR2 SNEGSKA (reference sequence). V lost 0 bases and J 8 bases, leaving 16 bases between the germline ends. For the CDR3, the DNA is TGCAGTGCTAGAGATTATACTCCCCGTGGAGAAAAACTGTTTTTT. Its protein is CSARDYTPRGEKLFF.

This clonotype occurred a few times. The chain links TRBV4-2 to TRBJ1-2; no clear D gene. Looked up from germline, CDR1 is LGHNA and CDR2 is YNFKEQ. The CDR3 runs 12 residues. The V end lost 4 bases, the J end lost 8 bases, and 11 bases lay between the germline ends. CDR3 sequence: CASSLGSRGYTF. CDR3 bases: TGTGCCAGCAGCCTAGGGTCACGGGGCTACACCTTC.

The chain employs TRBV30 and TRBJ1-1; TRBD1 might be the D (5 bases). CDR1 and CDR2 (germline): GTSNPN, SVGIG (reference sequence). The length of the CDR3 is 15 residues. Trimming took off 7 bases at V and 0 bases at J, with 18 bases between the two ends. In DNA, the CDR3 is TGTGCCTTCTCTTCCGGGGGACTAATGAACACTGAAGCTTTCTTT. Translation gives CAFSSGGLMNTEAFF.

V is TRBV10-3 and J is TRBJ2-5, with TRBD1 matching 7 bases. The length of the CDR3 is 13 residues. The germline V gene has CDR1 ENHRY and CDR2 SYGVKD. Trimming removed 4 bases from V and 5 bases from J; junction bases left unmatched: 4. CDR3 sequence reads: CAISAQGWETQYF. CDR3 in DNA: TGTGCCATCAGTGCACAGGGGTGGGAGACCCAGTACTTC.

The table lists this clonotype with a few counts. CDR3 DNA: TGTGCCAGCAGTGGAGTCAGGAACACTGAAGCTTTCTTT. Translation gives CASSGVRNTEAFF. This chain links TRBV12-3 or TRBV12-4 with TRBJ1-1; D not resolved. This CDR3 spans 13 amino acids. V was shortened by 5 bases and J by 1 base, with 8 bases between the two germline ends.

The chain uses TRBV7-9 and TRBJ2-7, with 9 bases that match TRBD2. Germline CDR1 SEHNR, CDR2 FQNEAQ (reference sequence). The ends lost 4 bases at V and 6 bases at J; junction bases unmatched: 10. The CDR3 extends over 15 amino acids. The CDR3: CASSSPGLAGREQYF. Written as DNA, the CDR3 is TGTGCCAGCAGCTCACCGGGACTAGCTGGCCGCGAGCAGTACTTC. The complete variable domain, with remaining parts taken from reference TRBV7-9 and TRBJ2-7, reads DTGVSQNPRHKITKRGQNVTFRCDPISEHNRLYWYRQTLGQGPEFLTYFQNEAQLEKSRLLSDRFSAERPKGSFSTLEIQRTEQGDSAMYLCASSSPGLAGREQYFGPGTRLTVT.

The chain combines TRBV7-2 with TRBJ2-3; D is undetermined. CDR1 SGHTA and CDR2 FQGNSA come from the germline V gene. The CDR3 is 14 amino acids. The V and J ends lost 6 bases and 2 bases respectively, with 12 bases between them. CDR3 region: CASRDSTTTDTQYF. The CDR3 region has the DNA TGTGCCAGCAGAGATTCTACCACCACAGATACGCAGTATTTT.

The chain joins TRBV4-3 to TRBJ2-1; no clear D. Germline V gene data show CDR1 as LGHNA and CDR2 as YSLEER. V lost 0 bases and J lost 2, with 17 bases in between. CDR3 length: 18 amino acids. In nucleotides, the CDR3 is TGCGCCAGCAGCCAAGATAGCCTTTTGGGCTTCACCTACAATGAGCAGTTCTTC. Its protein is CASSQDSLLGFTYNEQFF.

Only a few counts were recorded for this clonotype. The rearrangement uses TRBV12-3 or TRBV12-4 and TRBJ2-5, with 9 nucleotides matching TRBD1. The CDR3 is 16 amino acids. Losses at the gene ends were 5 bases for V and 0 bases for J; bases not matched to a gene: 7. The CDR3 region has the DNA TGTGCCAGCAGTCCGTCCGGGACAGGGTACCAAGAGACCCAGTACTTC. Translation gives CASSPSGTGYQETQYF.

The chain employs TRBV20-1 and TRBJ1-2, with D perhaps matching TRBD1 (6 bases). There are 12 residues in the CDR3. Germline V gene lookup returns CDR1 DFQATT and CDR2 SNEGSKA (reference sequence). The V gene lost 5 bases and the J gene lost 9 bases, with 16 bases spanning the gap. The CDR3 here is CSAAQGIRSYTF. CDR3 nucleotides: TGCAGTGCTGCGCAGGGGATTCGGAGCTACACCTTC.

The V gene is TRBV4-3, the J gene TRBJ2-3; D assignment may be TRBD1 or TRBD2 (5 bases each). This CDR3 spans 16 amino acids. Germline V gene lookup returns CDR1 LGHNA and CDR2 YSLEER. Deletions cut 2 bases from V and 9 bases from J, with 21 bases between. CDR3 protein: CASSQKGLRDLRTQYF. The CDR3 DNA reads TGCGCCAGCAGCCAAAAGGGGCTCCGGGACCTACGGACGCAGTATTTT.

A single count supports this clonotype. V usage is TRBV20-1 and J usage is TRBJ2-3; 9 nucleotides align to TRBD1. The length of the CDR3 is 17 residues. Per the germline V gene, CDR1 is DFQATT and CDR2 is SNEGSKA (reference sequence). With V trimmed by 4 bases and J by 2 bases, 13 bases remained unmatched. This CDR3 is CSAILGGGTGHTDTQYF. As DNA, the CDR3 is TGCAGTGCTATTCTTGGGGGGGGGACAGGGCACACAGATACGCAGTATTTT.